This TCR beta chain derives from a study of CD8 T cells in ankylosing spondylitis. Study-level points and caveats: As reported, disease-linked clones showed significant enrichment in matched ankylosing spondylitis synovial fluid. Disease-linked clones bore a CD8+ phenotype and were relatively rare in peripheral blood.

This clonotype was seen repeatedly, ten times or more. Its antigen is currently unknown. TCRdb re-derived calls from the 5' RACE reads in MiXCR, one entry per CDR3 protein. The table records some 200,000 distinct CDR3 sequences, around 13% of them present only once. Trimming cost V 5 bases and J 5 bases; bases outside gene matches: 7. The length of the CDR3 is 15 residues. V usage is TRBV12-3 or TRBV12-4 and J usage is TRBJ1-5, with 9 bases that match TRBD1. This TCR was recovered from a male donor with ankylosing spondylitis or in good health (not recorded which). The sample taken for sequencing was blood, either unsorted or a sorted T cell fraction (not recorded which). CDR3 residues: CASSHRGLRYQPQHF. The CDR3 DNA sequence: TGTGCCAGCAGTCACAGGGGGCTTAGGTATCAGCCCCAGCATTTT.